A single sample is the source of the 6 T cell receptor beta chains below, sequenced in a study of cytomegalovirus exposure and HLA in healthy donors. A multiplex PCR was run with 60 Vbeta primers and 13 Jbeta primers. TCRdb keeps only in-frame clones here, not all; method: immunoSEQ multiplex PCR. The table lists 150,000 or so clones, roughly 74% of them singletons. Input material: PBMCs. The receptors derive from a young man in good health and CMV-seronegative.

This clone has just one count. The V gene is TRBV5-1, the J gene TRBJ2-1; TRBD1 matches 9 bases. CDR1 SGHRS and CDR2 YFSETQ come from the germline V gene. This CDR3 spans 15 amino acids. Unmatched junction bases numbered 11, after V lost 4 bases and J lost 9 bases. This CDR3 reads CASSPGQGVSAEQFF. CDR3 bases: TGCGCCAGCAGCCCGGGACAGGGAGTGTCGGCTGAGCAGTTCTTC. Based on the CDR3 plus reference TRBV5-1 and TRBJ2-1, the full variable domain is KAGVTQTPRYLIKTRGQQVTLSCSPISGHRSVSWYQQTPGQGLQFLFEYFSETQRNKGNFPGRFSGRQFSNSRSEMNVSTLELGDSALYLCASSPGQGVSAEQFFGPGTRLTVL.

The J gene is TRBJ2-7, the V gene TRBV27; TRBD1 matches 8 bases. Germline-derived CDR1 and CDR2 are MNHEY and SMNVEV (reference sequence). The length of the CDR3 is 16 residues. The junction had 4 bases not matched to a gene; V was cut back by 0 bases and J by 0 bases. The chain's CDR3 is CASSLSQGAYSYEQYF. CDR3 DNA: TGTGCCAGCAGTTTATCTCAGGGGGCCTACTCCTACGAGCAGTACTTC.

The genes are TRBV11-1 and TRBJ1-3; D is perhaps TRBD1 (5 bases). V gave up 5 bases and J gave up 4 bases, with 21 bases separating them. This CDR3 comprises 17 residues. CDR1 and CDR2 (germline): SGHAT, FQDESV (reference sequence). The DNA for the CDR3 is TGTGCCAGCAGCCCCGTTCGGGGGTCTTCGTTCGGAAACACCATATATTTT. It codes for CASSPVRGSSFGNTIYF.

V and J are TRBV27 and TRBJ2-4; D remains ambiguous. The V end was cut by 3 bases, the J end by 8 bases, with 11 bases between. The CDR3 runs 13 residues. Germline CDR1 and CDR2: MNHEY and SMNVEV (reference sequence). The CDR3 region is CASSLVPLDIQYF. The CDR3 DNA reads as TGTGCCAGCAGTTTGGTCCCATTAGACATTCAGTACTTC.

The V call is TRBV7-2, the J call TRBJ2-1, with D possibly matching TRBD2 (6 bases). The CDR3 consists of 12 residues. The germline V and J ends were trimmed by 2 bases and 12 bases, with 11 bases remaining between them. Germline V gives CDR1 SGHTA, CDR2 FQGNSA. DNA for the CDR3: TGTGCCAGCAGCTTAACGGGAGTTGGGCAGTTCTTC. This translates into CASSLTGVGQFF.

This chain connects TRBV4-1 to TRBJ1-2; TRBD1 matches 7 bases. Germline V lookup: CDR1 MGHRA, CDR2 YSYEKL. The ends lost 5 bases at V and 2 bases at J; junction bases unmatched: 8. The CDR3 extends over 15 amino acids. The CDR3 DNA follows: TGCGCCAGCAGCGTTCACACAGGGGACAACTATGGCTACACCTTC. The encoded protein is CASSVHTGDNYGYTF.